This record concerns one T cell receptor (beta chain) sequence. No antigen is known for it. J was trimmed by 6 bases and V by 3 bases; bases with no gene match: 13. Germline CDR1 reads SGDLS; CDR2 reads YYNGEE. CDR3 size: 16 residues. 13 Jbeta primers and 60 Vbeta primers were used for the PCR. Source study methods: Among the unique TCR beta chains that a later analysis counted, around 72 million in all, about 11 million were shared. Only in-frame clones appear in the TCRdb table, and some are missing; sequencing was by immunoSEQ multiplex PCR. V and J calls and clone size are as listed in that table; D and trimming were resolved from the DNA. The table has roughly 120,000 clones, more than 65% seen once. The data are from a study of cytomegalovirus exposure and HLA in healthy donors. Points from the study as a whole: It emerged from a later analysis that several of the most significant clusters appeared to be linked to common viral pathogens.

As for the donors, each was a healthy bone marrow donor. This chain uses TRBV9 with TRBJ1-1, with 8 bases aligning to TRBD1. The sequence was obtained from a human donor in good health. Sequencing was carried out using PBMCs. CDR3 sequence reads: CASSATALTGAAEAFF. The CDR3 DNA sequence: TGTGCCAGCAGCGCGACCGCCCTGACAGGGGCTGCTGAAGCTTTCTTT.